These 2 T cell receptor beta chains were all obtained from the same sample, sequenced in a study of cytomegalovirus exposure and HLA in healthy donors. The PCR contained 60 Vbeta and 13 Jbeta primers. The table came from immunoSEQ multiplex PCR; TCRdb's copy has only in-frame clones and leaves some out. Among over 200,000 clones listed, 82% were seen once. Input material: PBMCs. These receptors were collected from a middle-aged man in good health and CMV-seropositive.

This chain connects TRBV19 to TRBJ2-1; the D gene is possibly TRBD1 (6 bases). The V gene's germline CDR1 is LNHDA and CDR2 SQIVND (reference sequence). Trimming removed 6 bases at V and 3 bases at J, with 12 bases between. The CDR3 is 14 amino acids. DNA of the CDR3: TGTGCCAGTAGGTCCCGGGACAACTACAATGAGCAGTTCTTC. Its protein product is CASRSRDNYNEQFF.

This sequence joins TRBV5-1 and TRBJ2-5, with 9 bases aligning to TRBD1. The CDR3 is 14 residues long. CDR1 is SGHRS, CDR2 YFSETQ, per germline. With 4 bases clipped from V and 2 bases from J, the junction kept 3 bases outside the gene matches. CDR3 coding DNA: TGCGCCAGCAGCGCTGACAGGGGGCAAGAGACCCAGTACTTC. Its translation: CASSADRGQETQYF.